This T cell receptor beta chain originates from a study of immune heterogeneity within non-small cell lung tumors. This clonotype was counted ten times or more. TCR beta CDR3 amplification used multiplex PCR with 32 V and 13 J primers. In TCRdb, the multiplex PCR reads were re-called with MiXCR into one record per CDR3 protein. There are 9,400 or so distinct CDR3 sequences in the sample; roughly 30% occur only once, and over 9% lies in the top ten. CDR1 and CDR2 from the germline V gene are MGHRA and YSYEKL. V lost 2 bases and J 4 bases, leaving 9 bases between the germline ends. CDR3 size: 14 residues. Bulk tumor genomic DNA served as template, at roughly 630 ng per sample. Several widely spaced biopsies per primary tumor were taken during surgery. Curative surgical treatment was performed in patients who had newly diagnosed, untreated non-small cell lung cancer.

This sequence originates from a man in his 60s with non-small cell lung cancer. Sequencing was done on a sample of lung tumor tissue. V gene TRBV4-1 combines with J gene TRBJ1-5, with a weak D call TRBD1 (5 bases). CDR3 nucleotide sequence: TGCGCCAGCAGCCAATTCGGGGGAAATCAGCCCCAGCATTTT. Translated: CASSQFGGNQPQHF.